This T cell receptor beta chain was recovered during a study of CD8 T cells in ankylosing spondylitis (dated by TCRdb to the late 2010s). With regard to the full study: The study set out to find disease-linked TCR variants by profiling T cell receptor beta repertoires in ankylosing spondylitis patients and healthy donors. The whole study cohort included over a hundred healthy donors and 25 ankylosing spondylitis patients. Peripheral blood was sampled, and synovial fluid was also collected from ankylosing spondylitis patients.

General findings and caveats noted by the study authors: The disease-linked clones were reported to be significantly enriched in matched synovial fluid samples from ankylosing spondylitis patients. Some of the motif variants had been reported before in the synovial fluid and blood of reactive arthritis patients, a finding that suggests common disease-initiation mechanisms. A CD8+ phenotype was shown by the disease-linked clones, which were found at relatively low frequencies in peripheral blood. Blood from ankylosing spondylitis patients appeared to be characterized by a TCR beta motif composed of about 8 highly homologous amino acid variants.

This clonotype was recorded many times. Its binding antigen is unknown. Within one base of it there is no much larger clone, and no base qualities were kept. Instrument on record: Illumina HiSeq 2500. Quantitative 5'-RACE with molecular barcodes was used to prepare TCR beta libraries. As for the authors' bioinformatics: Disease-linked TCR variants were identified with a new computational method built on a probabilistic model of VDJ rearrangement. TCRdb trimmed the raw reads at Q25, called clones with MiXCR and kept productive beta chains. Merged by CDR3 protein, the rows form single entries marked with the most common genes and DNA. Here the V and J calls rest on TCRdb's processing, not on the authors' analysis. The sample records around 150,000 distinct CDR3 sequences, about 6.7% of which are singletons. The ten top clones hold around 12% of the sample. The CDR3 covers 13 residues, taking in both the cysteine and the phenylalanine. Only the CDR3 DNA is retained, 39 bases long and in frame from the first base. As encoded in the germline V gene, CDR1 is LGHNA while CDR2 is YNFKEQ. V is pared back by 0 bases and J by 1 base, with 3 bases lying between the germline termini.

Sequencing input: blood, either unsorted or a sorted T cell fraction (not recorded which). This TCR came from a female donor with ankylosing spondylitis or in good health (not recorded which). This chain is built from TRBV4-2 and TRBJ1-2, with the D segment identity uncertain. The DNA sequence reads TGTGCCAGCAGCCAAGAGATTAACTATGGCTACACCTTC. This codes for CASSQEINYGYTF.